These T cell receptor beta chains were read from a single sample in a study of siplizumab effects on memory and regulatory T cells. The protocol was immunoSEQ multiplex PCR, while the TCRdb copy is restricted to in-frame clones and leaves out a portion. The table has approximately 100,000 clones, about 90% seen once; the top ten hold 12%. Sequencing input: non-Treg CD4+ T cells sorted from blood. The receptors were sampled from a human donor in good health. CDR3s include the opening cysteine and the closing phenylalanine or tryptophan. The D gene is left open where the match is weak. Size is omitted from some rows. Given values are once, few, many or a class for expanded clones.

j_call d_call clone_size v_call cdr3_nt cdr3_aa
TRBJ1-5 . . TRBV6-6 TGTGCCAGCAGTGTCATAGGGATGATGGATCATCAGCCCCAGCATTTT CASSVIGMMDHQPQHF
TRBJ2-1 TRBD2 . TRBV9 TGTGCCAGCAGCGCGCCCCGACTAGCGGGAGGGCCAGGCTATGAGCAGTTCTTC CASSAPRLAGGPGYEQFF
TRBJ2-1 . . TRBV19 TGTGCCAGTAGTATAGATTCGGTGGCGGCAGGACCCTACAATGAGCAGTTCTTC CASSIDSVAAGPYNEQFF
TRBJ2-7 TRBD2 . TRBV10-1 TGCGCCAGCAGTGAGACTAGCGGGATGGTCTACGAGCAGTACTTC CASSETSGMVYEQYF
TRBJ1-2 . . TRBV13 TGTGCCAGCAGCCCCTATTATTCAGACGACTATGGCTACACCTTC CASSPYYSDDYGYTF
TRBJ1-1 . once TRBV2 TGTGCCAGTCTTCGGATCGCGGGGGGCACTGAAGCTTTCTTT CASLRIAGGTEAFF
TRBJ1-2 . . TRBV30 TGTGCCTGGGACAGAACAAGAAACTATGGCTACACCTTC CAWDRTRNYGYTF
TRBJ2-1 . . TRBV7-3 TGTGCCAGCAGCTCCGTTGAACAGGGGCGGGGTGAGCAGTTCTTC CASSSVEQGRGEQFF
TRBJ2-4 TRBD2 . TRBV4-1 TGCGCCAGCAGCCCCCGCGGACTAGCTCCTCTAGCCAAAAACATTCAGTACTTC CASSPRGLAPLAKNIQYF
TRBJ2-3 TRBD2 . TRBV5-1 TGCGCCAGCAGCTTAGCAAAACCGGGACTAGCAGCCGATACGCAGTATTTT CASSLAKPGLAADTQYF
TRBJ2-2 . . TRBV15 TGTGCCACCAGCAGTCTCGGGAGACAAAGCACCGGGGAGCTGTTTTTT CATSSLGRQSTGELFF
TRBJ2-3 TRBD2 . TRBV4-2 TGTGCCAGCAGCCCGGGGGCTAGCGGGAGTTATACGCAGTATTTT CASSPGASGSYTQYF
TRBJ2-3 TRBD2 once TRBV18 TGTGCCAGCTCACCATACGGGACTAGCGGGAGTTCCGCAGATACGCAGTATTTT CASSPYGTSGSSADTQYF
TRBJ2-1 . . TRBV6-1 TGTGCCAGCACCGAAGGCAGATCCTACAATGAGCAGTTCTTC CASTEGRSYNEQFF
TRBJ2-7 . . TRBV2 TGTGCCAGCAGTGGCGGCCAGGGCTTCGGCGACGAGCAGTACTTC CASSGGQGFGDEQYF
TRBJ2-5 TRBD1 . TRBV11-3 TGTGCCAGCAGCTCGGGACAGGGGAAGACCCAGTACTTC CASSSGQGKTQYF
TRBJ1-4 TRBD1 . TRBV5-1 TGCGCCAGCAGCCACGGGACAGGGGATGAAAAACTGTTTTTT CASSHGTGDEKLFF
TRBJ2-7 TRBD1 . TRBV5-4 TGTGCCATGTACAGGGGGACCTACGAGCAGTACTTC CAMYRGTYEQYF
TRBJ2-3 TRBD2 . TRBV2 TGTGCCAGCACGAGCGGGAGGGCCATAGGGGCAGATACGCAGTATTTT CASTSGRAIGADTQYF
TRBJ1-2 TRBD1 . TRBV18 TGTGCCAGCTCACCTAAGGGGGCGGGTAACTATGGCTACACCTTC CASSPKGAGNYGYTF
TRBJ2-7 TRBD2 . TRBV2 TGTGCCAGCAGTGAATTTAGGGCTAGCGGCTACGAGCAGTACTTC CASSEFRASGYEQYF
TRBJ2-1 . . TRBV6-6 TGTGCCAGCAGAACCCGGGAGGAGCAGTTCTTC CASRTREEQFF
TRBJ2-7 . . TRBV27 TGTGCCAGCAGCAAAATAGACCGGTACGAGCAGTACTTC CASSKIDRYEQYF
TRBJ2-7 . . TRBV7-9 TGTGCCAGCAGCCGACCAGGCCCCTACGAGCAGTACTTC CASSRPGPYEQYF
TRBJ2-7 . . TRBV29-1 TGCAGCGTTGGTCCGGCAGGGAACTACGAGCAGTACTTC CSVGPAGNYEQYF
TRBJ1-3 . . TRBV7-9 TGTGCCAGCAGCTTCTGGGGGACCTCTGGAAACACCATATATTTT CASSFWGTSGNTIYF
TRBJ2-2 . . TRBV6-5 TGTGCCAGCAGGCTAGGGAGTTACACCGGGGAGCTGTTTTTT CASRLGSYTGELFF
TRBJ1-2 . . TRBV7-8 TGTGCCACCACACCGGCAGGGGTCGTTCATGGCTACACCTTC CATTPAGVVHGYTF
TRBJ1-1 TRBD1 . TRBV6-1 TGTGCCAGCAGAAAGATGACAGGGTGGGACACTGAAGCTTTCTTT CASRKMTGWDTEAFF
TRBJ2-3 TRBD2 . TRBV6-6 TGTGCCAGCAGTTACTCTAGCGGGAGGGGGGATACGCAGTATTTT CASSYSSGRGDTQYF
TRBJ2-1 . . TRBV2 TGTGCCAGCAGCGGGGACCCCAGCTCCTACAATGAGCAGTTCTTC CASSGDPSSYNEQFF
TRBJ1-3 . . TRBV5-6 TGTGCCAGCAGTCCGGGGCATGGAAACACCATATATTTT CASSPGHGNTIYF
TRBJ1-1 . . TRBV10-3 TGTGCCATCAGTGAGTTACAGGCGAACACTGAAGCTTTCTTT CAISELQANTEAFF
TRBJ2-3 . . TRBV13 TGTGCCAGCAGCCGTTATAGCACAGATACGCAGTATTTT CASSRYSTDTQYF
TRBJ2-1 . . TRBV10-2 TGCGCCAGCCGGGACCCGGGGGAATATGAGCAGTTCTTC CASRDPGEYEQFF
TRBJ2-7 . . TRBV5-1 TGCGCCAGCAGCTTGGATCAGGCCGGGTGGGAGCAGTACTTC CASSLDQAGWEQYF
TRBJ1-3 TRBD1 . TRBV4-2 TGTGCCAGCAGCCCAAGGCGGGACAGGGAGTCGCACACCATATATTTT CASSPRRDRESHTIYF
TRBJ2-2 . once TRBV5-1 TGCGCCAGCAGCTTGCTCCTAAGGGGGGAGCTGTTTTTT CASSLLLRGELFF
TRBJ1-5 TRBD1 . TRBV7-2 TGTGCCAGCAGCGGGGACAGCAGCAATCAGCCCCAGCATTTT CASSGDSSNQPQHF
TRBJ2-7 . once TRBV19 TGTGCCAGTAGTACGCTCAGAAACGGTGGGGACTTGTACGAGCAGTACTTC CASSTLRNGGDLYEQYF
TRBJ2-1 TRBD2 . TRBV18 TGTGCCAGCTCACTAGGACTAGCGCTTGAGCAGTTCTTC CASSLGLALEQFF
TRBJ2-1 TRBD2 . TRBV5-1 TGCGCCAGCAGCATTAGCGGGAGGGCCTACAATGAGCAGTTCTTC CASSISGRAYNEQFF
TRBJ2-5 TRBD2 . TRBV5-1 TGCGCCAGCAGCATAGGACTAGGGAAGGCAGAGACCCAGTACTTC CASSIGLGKAETQYF
TRBJ2-7 . . TRBV20-1 TGCAGTGCCAAGGCCATTTACGAGCAGTACTTC CSAKAIYEQYF
TRBJ1-2 TRBD1 . TRBV5-4 TGTGCCAGCAGCTCGGGCCCGGGACAGGGTAGCTATGGCTACACCTTC CASSSGPGQGSYGYTF
TRBJ2-4 . . TRBV30 TGTGCCTGGAGTGTACAAAACATTCAGTACTTC CAWSVQNIQYF
TRBJ1-4 . . TRBV7-6 TGTGCCAGCAGCTTAAGGCAGGGAATTAATGAAAAACTGTTTTTT CASSLRQGINEKLFF
TRBJ2-7 . . TRBV28 TGTGCCAGCGGTAAGGCTCCCTACGAGCAGTACTTC CASGKAPYEQYF
TRBJ1-2 . . TRBV29-1 TGCAGCGTTGCGGGGGGGATCTATGGCTACACCTTC CSVAGGIYGYTF
TRBJ2-1 TRBD2 . TRBV4-1 TGCGCCAGCAGCCAAGATGAGGCTAGCGGGAGAAGGAATGAGCAGTTCTTC CASSQDEASGRRNEQFF
TRBJ2-7 . . TRBV30 TGTGCCTGGAGTACCCTTGACGAGCAGTACTTC CAWSTLDEQYF
TRBJ2-2 . few TRBV27 TGTGCCAGCGCCGATCCAGGGGACACCGGGGAGCTGTTTTTT CASADPGDTGELFF
TRBJ2-2 TRBD2 . TRBV10-3 TGTGCCATCAGTGTAACTAGCGGGAACACCGGGGAGCTGTTTTTT CAISVTSGNTGELFF
TRBJ2-7 . once TRBV6-6 TGTGCCAGCAGTTACTCGCTCTATCAGTACTTC CASSYSLYQYF
TRBJ1-5 . . TRBV28 TGTGCCAGCAGACCCGGGGGGAATCAGCCCCAGCATTTT CASRPGGNQPQHF